The rows below give T cell receptor beta chains drawn from one sample of a study of blood T cell repertoires in COVID-19. Here immunoSEQ multiplex PCR was the method, and the copy in TCRdb shows in-frame clones only, minus some. This sample has 93,000 or so clones; around nine tenths occur once, and the top ten carry around 3.1%. Sequenced sample: peripheral blood. The receptor set was obtained from a man aged 50 to 60 in a cohort sampled during active COVID-19. CDR3s include the opening cysteine and the closing phenylalanine or tryptophan. Fields, in order: CDR3 DNA, CDR3 protein, J gene, V gene, clone size, D gene. A D gene is named only where the DNA matches it firmly. A row's size may be missing; if present it is once, few, many or a size class.

CDR3nt: TGTGCCAGCAGCGCCTCTTTGGGAGCTACCGTTTACAATGAGCAGTTCTTC; CDR3aa: CASSASLGATVYNEQFF; j_gene: TRBJ2-1; v_gene: TRBV9; abundance: .; d_gene: .
CDR3nt: TGCAGCGTTGGGAGGGGCGGGGGATCCAACACAGATACGCAGTATTTT; CDR3aa: CSVGRGGGSNTDTQYF; j_gene: TRBJ2-3; v_gene: TRBV29-1; abundance: .; d_gene: TRBD2
CDR3nt: TGCGCCAGCAGCTTGGGGGCTAGCGGAGCCTACGAGCAGTACTTC; CDR3aa: CASSLGASGAYEQYF; j_gene: TRBJ2-7; v_gene: TRBV5-1; abundance: .; d_gene: TRBD2
CDR3nt: TGCAGCGTTGACAGGGTCAAGACTGAAGCTTTCTTT; CDR3aa: CSVDRVKTEAFF; j_gene: TRBJ1-1; v_gene: TRBV29-1; abundance: .; d_gene: .
CDR3nt: TGTGCCAGTAGTTGGACAAGGGGCGACACAGATACGCAGTATTTT; CDR3aa: CASSWTRGDTDTQYF; j_gene: TRBJ2-3; v_gene: TRBV19; abundance: .; d_gene: .
CDR3nt: TGTGCCACCAGCAGAGCAGGGACAGGCGCCGGGGAGCTGTTTTTT; CDR3aa: CATSRAGTGAGELFF; j_gene: TRBJ2-2; v_gene: TRBV15; abundance: .; d_gene: TRBD1
CDR3nt: TGTGCCAGCAGCCACTACAGGACCCAAGAGACCCAGTACTTC; CDR3aa: CASSHYRTQETQYF; j_gene: TRBJ2-5; v_gene: TRBV7-2; abundance: .; d_gene: .
CDR3nt: TGTGCCACTCGGGCCGTTTTGGGAGGCACAGATACGCAGTATTTT; CDR3aa: CATRAVLGGTDTQYF; j_gene: TRBJ2-3; v_gene: TRBV10-3; abundance: .; d_gene: .
CDR3nt: TGTGCCAGGGGGGGACAGGGAGACTCACCCCTCCACTTT; CDR3aa: CARGGQGDSPLHF; j_gene: TRBJ1-6; v_gene: TRBV2; abundance: few; d_gene: TRBD1
CDR3nt: TGTGCCAGCAGCTTAACAGCGGGGGGTTCATTCTCCTACGAGCAGTACTTC; CDR3aa: CASSLTAGGSFSYEQYF; j_gene: TRBJ2-7; v_gene: TRBV7-2; abundance: .; d_gene: TRBD2
CDR3nt: TGTGCCAGCTCACTCGGGGGCTACAATGAGCAGTTCTTC; CDR3aa: CASSLGGYNEQFF; j_gene: TRBJ2-1; v_gene: TRBV18; abundance: .; d_gene: .
CDR3nt: TGCGCCAGCAGCCAAGCCGTCTACAATGAGCAGTTCTTC; CDR3aa: CASSQAVYNEQFF; j_gene: TRBJ2-1; v_gene: TRBV4-3; abundance: .; d_gene: .
CDR3nt: TGTGCCAGCAGCGCGCTACCGGGACTAGCGGGGGTACCCGGGGAGCTGTTTTTT; CDR3aa: CASSALPGLAGVPGELFF; j_gene: TRBJ2-2; v_gene: TRBV9; abundance: .; d_gene: TRBD2
CDR3nt: TGTGCCAGCATTTTAGGAACAGGGGCCGGCCTGAACTATGGCTACACCTTC; CDR3aa: CASILGTGAGLNYGYTF; j_gene: TRBJ1-2; v_gene: TRBV7-2; abundance: .; d_gene: TRBD1
CDR3nt: TGTGCCAGCAGCTTGGGAAGACAGGGATTGGACTATGGCTACACCTTC; CDR3aa: CASSLGRQGLDYGYTF; j_gene: TRBJ1-2; v_gene: TRBV5-6; abundance: .; d_gene: TRBD1
CDR3nt: TGTGCCAGCAGTGATCCAGGGACAGGGGCTCGCACTGAAGCTTTCTTT; CDR3aa: CASSDPGTGARTEAFF; j_gene: TRBJ1-1; v_gene: TRBV6-1; abundance: .; d_gene: TRBD1
CDR3nt: TGCGCCAGCAGCTTAGGGACAGGGTTAAATACGCAGTATTTT; CDR3aa: CASSLGTGLNTQYF; j_gene: TRBJ2-3; v_gene: TRBV5-1; abundance: .; d_gene: TRBD1
CDR3nt: TGTGCCAGCAGCTTAGAGGGGCCAACAGATACGCAGTATTTT; CDR3aa: CASSLEGPTDTQYF; j_gene: TRBJ2-3; v_gene: TRBV11-2; abundance: .; d_gene: .
CDR3nt: TGCGCCAGCAGCCCCCAAGGGGGGGGGCGCACAGATACGCAGTATTTT; CDR3aa: CASSPQGGGRTDTQYF; j_gene: TRBJ2-3; v_gene: TRBV4-3; abundance: .; d_gene: .
CDR3nt: TGCAGCGTTGAAGATATTTTGCGAAATGAGGATACGCAGTATTTT; CDR3aa: CSVEDILRNEDTQYF; j_gene: TRBJ2-3; v_gene: TRBV29-1; abundance: .; d_gene: .
CDR3nt: TGTGCCAGCAAGCAGGGGTACACTGAAGCTTTCTTT; CDR3aa: CASKQGYTEAFF; j_gene: TRBJ1-1; v_gene: TRBV6-5; abundance: few; d_gene: .